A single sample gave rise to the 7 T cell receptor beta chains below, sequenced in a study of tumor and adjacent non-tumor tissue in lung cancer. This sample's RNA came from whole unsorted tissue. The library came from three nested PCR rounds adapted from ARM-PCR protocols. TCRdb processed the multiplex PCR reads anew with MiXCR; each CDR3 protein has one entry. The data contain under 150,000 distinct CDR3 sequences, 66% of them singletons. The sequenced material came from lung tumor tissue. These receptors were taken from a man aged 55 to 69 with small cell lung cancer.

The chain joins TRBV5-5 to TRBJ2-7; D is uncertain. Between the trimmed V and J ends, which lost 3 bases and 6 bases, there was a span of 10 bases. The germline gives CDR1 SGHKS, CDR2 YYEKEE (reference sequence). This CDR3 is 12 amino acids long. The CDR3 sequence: CASSYAMAEQYF. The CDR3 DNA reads TGTGCCAGCAGCTACGCCATGGCCGAGCAGTACTTC.

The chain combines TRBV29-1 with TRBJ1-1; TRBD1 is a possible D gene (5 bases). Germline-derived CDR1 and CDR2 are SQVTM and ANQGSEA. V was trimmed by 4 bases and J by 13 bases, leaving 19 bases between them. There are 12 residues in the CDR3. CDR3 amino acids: CSVASQGTPVFF. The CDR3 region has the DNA TGCAGCGTTGCCTCCCAGGGTACGCCAGTTTTCTTT.

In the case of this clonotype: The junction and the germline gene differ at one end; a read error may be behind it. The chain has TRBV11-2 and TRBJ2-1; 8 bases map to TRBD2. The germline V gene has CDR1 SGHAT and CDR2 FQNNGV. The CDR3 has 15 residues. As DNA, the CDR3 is TGTGCCAGCAGCTTAGTACTAGCGGTAGTGGTTGAGCAGTTCTTT. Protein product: CASSLVLAVVVEQFF.

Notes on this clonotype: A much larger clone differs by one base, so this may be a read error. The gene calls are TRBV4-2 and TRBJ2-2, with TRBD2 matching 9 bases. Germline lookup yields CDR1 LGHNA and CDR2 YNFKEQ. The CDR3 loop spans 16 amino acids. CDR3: CANSQDRLAVTGELFF. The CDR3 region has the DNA TGTGCCAACAGCCAAGATAGACTAGCGGTCACCGGGGAGCTGTTTTTT.

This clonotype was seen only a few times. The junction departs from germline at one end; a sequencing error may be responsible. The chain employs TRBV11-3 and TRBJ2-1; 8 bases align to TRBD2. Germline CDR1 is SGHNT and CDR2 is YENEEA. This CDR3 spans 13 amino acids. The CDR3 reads CAGSLDAGGRQFF. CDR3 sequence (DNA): TGTGCCGGCAGCTTAGATGCGGGGGGTCGGCAATTCTTC.

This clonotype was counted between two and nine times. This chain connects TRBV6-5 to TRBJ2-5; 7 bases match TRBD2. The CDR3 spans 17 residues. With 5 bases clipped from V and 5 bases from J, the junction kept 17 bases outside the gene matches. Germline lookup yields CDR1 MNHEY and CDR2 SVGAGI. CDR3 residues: CASSQRRRVGGLETQYF. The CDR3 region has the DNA TGTGCCAGCAGTCAACGACGTAGAGTGGGAGGGCTGGAGACCCAGTACTTC.

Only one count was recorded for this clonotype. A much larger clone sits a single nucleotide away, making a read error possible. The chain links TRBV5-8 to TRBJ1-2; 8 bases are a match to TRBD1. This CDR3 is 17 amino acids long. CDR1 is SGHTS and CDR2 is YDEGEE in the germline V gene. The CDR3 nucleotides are TGTGCCATCAGCCCTAGTGGACAGGGCGTCGGAAGCTATGGCTACACCTTC. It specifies CAISPSGQGVGSYGYTF.